This T cell receptor (beta chain) was recovered during a study of blood T cell repertoires in COVID-19. Study-wide context: Both acute and convalescent COVID-19 samples were obtained from the United States, Italy and Spain. Sources were T cells, B-cell-depleted T cells, or PBMCs; the material itself was cDNA or gDNA.

V dropped 10 bases and J dropped 0; count of bases not matched to a gene: 2. Germline V lookup: CDR1 SGHNT, CDR2 YYREEE (reference sequence). The CDR3 consists of 14 residues. The authors' processing: Amplification from reference gene primers served as the basis for estimated nucleated cell counts. Only in-frame clones appear in the TCRdb table, and some are missing; sequencing was by immunoSEQ multiplex PCR. V and J calls and clone size are copied from that table; D and trimming were computed from the DNA. This table holds roughly 120,000 clones, around three quarters found once. This clone was seen once.

The source of this sequence is a man between 65 and 85 years old with acute or convalescent COVID-19. Source material: peripheral blood. The chain carries TRBV5-4 and TRBJ2-2, with 11 bases identical to TRBD1. The CDR3 loop reads CAGQGASNTGELFF. CDR3 coding DNA: TGTGCCGGACAGGGGGCTTCGAACACCGGGGAGCTGTTTTTT.